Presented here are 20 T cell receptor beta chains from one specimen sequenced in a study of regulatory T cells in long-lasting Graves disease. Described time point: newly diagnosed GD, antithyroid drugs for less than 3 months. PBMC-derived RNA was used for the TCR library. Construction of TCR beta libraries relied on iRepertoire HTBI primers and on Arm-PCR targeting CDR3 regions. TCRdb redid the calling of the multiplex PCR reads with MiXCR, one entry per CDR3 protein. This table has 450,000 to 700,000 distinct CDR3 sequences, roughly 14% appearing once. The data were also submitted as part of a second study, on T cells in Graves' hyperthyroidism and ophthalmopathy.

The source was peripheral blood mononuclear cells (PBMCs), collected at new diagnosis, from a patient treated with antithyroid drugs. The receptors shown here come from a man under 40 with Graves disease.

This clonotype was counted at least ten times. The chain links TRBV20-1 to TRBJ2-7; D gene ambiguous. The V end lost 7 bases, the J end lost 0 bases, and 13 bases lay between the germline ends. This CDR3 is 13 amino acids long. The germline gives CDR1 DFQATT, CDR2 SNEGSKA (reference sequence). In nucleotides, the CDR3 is TGCAGTGTCCCGGGTACGAGCTCCTACGAGCAGTACTTC. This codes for CSVPGTSSYEQYF.

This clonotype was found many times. The CDR3 nucleotides are TGTGCCAGCAGCCAGGCGGGAGCGAACTATGGCTACACCTTC. Translated, it gives CASSQAGANYGYTF. The chain employs TRBV7-2 and TRBJ1-2; no definite D call. This CDR3 contains 14 residues. V was clipped by 5 bases and J by 2 bases, with 12 bases between them. CDR1 is SGHTA, CDR2 FQGNSA, per germline. The variable domain in full, with the rest retrieved from reference TRBV7-2 and TRBJ1-2, is GAGVSQSPSNKVTEKGKDVELRCDPISGHTALYWYRQSLGQGLEFLIYFQGNSAPDKSGLPSDRFSAERTGGSVSTLTIQRTQQEDSAVYLCASSQAGANYGYTFGSGTRLTVV.

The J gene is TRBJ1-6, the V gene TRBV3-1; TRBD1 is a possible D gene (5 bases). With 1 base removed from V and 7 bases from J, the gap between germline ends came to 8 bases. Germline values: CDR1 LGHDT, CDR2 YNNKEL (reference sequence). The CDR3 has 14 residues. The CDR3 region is CASSQGQRNSPLHF. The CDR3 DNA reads TGTGCCAGCAGCCAAGGACAGAGAAATTCACCCCTCCACTTT.

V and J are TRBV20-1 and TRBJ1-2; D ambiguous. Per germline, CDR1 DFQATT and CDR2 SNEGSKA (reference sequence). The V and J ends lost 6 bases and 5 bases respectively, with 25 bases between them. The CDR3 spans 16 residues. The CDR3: CSAPGYGKQLGYGYTF. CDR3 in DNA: TGCAGTGCCCCCGGCTACGGGAAGCAATTAGGGTATGGCTACACCTTC.

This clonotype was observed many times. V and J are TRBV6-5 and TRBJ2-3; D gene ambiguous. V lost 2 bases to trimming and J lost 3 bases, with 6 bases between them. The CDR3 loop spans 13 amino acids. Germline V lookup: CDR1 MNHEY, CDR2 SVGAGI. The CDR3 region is CASSYRWTDTQYF. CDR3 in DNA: TGTGCCAGCAGTTACCGGTGGACAGATACGCAGTATTTT.

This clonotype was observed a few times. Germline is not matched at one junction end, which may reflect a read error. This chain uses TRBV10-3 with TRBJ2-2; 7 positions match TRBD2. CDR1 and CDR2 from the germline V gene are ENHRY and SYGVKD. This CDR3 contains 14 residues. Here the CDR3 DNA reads TGTGCCATCAGTGGGACGGGAGGAACCGGGGAGCTGCTTTTT. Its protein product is CAISGTGGTGELLF.

In DNA, the CDR3 is TGTGCCAGCAGGCCGGGGACTAGCGGACGTAGCACAGATACGCAGTATTTT. Its protein is CASRPGTSGRSTDTQYF. J is TRBJ2-3 and V is TRBV2, with 11 nucleotides matching TRBD2. Losses at the gene ends were 6 bases for V and 0 bases for J; bases not matched to a gene: 8. CDR1 is SNHLY, CDR2 FYNNEI, per germline. The CDR3 has 17 amino acids. Full variable domain (remainder filled in from reference TRBV2 and TRBJ2-3): EPEVTQTPSHQVTQMGQEVILRCVPISNHLYFYWYRQILGQKVEFLVSFYNNEISEKSEIFDDQFSVERPDGSNFTLKIRSTKLEDSAMYFCASRPGTSGRSTDTQYFGPGTRLTVL.

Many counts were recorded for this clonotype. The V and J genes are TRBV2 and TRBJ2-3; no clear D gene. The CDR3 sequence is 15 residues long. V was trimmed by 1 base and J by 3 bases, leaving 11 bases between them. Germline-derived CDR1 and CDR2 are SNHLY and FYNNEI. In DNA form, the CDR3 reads TGTGCCAGCAGTGAAGGGTCTCGTCGTACAGATACGCAGTATTTT. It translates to CASSEGSRRTDTQYF.

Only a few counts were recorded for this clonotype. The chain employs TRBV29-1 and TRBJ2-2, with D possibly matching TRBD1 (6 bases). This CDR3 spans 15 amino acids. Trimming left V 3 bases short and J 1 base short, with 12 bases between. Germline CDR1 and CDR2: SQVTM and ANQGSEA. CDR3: CSVEGADVNTGELFF. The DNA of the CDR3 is TGCAGCGTTGAGGGGGCGGACGTGAACACCGGGGAGCTGTTTTTT.

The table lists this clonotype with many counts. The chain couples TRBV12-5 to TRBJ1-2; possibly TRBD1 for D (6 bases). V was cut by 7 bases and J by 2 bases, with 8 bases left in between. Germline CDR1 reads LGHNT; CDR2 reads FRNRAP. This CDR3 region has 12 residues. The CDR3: CASAQGNYGYTF. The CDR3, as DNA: TGTGCTAGTGCACAGGGAAACTATGGCTACACCTTC.

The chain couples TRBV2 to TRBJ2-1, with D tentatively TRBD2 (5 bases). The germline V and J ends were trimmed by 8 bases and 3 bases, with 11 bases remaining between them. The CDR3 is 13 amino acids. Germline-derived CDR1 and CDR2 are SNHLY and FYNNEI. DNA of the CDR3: TGTGCCAGCTCAGCGGACCGCTACAATGAGCAGTTCTTC. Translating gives CASSADRYNEQFF.

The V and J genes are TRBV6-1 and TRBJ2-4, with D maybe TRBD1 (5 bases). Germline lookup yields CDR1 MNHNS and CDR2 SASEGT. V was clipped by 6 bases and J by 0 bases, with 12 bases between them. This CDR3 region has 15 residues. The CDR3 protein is CASRHRRLAKNIQYF. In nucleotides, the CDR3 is TGTGCCAGCAGGCACAGGCGACTAGCCAAAAACATTCAGTACTTC.

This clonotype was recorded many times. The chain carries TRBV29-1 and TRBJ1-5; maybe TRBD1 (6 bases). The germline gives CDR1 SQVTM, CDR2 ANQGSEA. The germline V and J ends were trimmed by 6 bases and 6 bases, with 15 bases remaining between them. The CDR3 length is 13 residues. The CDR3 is CSVGAGEGQPQHF. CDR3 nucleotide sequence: TGCAGCGTGGGGGCAGGGGAGGGTCAGCCCCAGCATTTT.

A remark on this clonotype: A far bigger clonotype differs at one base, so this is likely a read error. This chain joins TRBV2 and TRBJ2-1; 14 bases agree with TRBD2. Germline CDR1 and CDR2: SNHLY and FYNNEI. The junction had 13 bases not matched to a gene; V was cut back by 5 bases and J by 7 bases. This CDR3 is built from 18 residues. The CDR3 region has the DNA TGTGCCAGCAGTTTATTGGCCCGGGGACTAGCGGGAGTAAATGAGCAGTTCTTC. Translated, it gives CASSLLARGLAGVNEQFF. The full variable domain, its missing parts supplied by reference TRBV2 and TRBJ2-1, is EPEVTQTPSHQVTQMGQEVILRCVPISNHLYFYWYRQILGQKVEFLVSFYNNEISEKSEIFDDQFSVERPDGSNFTLKIRSTKLEDSAMYFCASSLLARGLAGVNEQFFGPGTRLTVL.

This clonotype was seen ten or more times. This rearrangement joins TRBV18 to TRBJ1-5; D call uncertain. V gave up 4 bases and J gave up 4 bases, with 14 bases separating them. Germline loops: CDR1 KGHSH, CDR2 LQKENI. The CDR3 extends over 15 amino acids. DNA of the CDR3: TGTGCCAGCTCACGGACCCAAGCCGGGAATCAGCCCCAGCATTTT. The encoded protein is CASSRTQAGNQPQHF.

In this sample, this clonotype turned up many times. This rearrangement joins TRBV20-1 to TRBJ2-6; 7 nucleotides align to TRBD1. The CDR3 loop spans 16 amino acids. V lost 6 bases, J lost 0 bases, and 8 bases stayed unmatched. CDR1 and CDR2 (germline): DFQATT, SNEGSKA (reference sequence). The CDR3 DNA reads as TGCAGTGCGTCGCCGGGACAGAGCTCTGGGGCCAACGTCCTGACTTTC. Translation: CSASPGQSSGANVLTF.

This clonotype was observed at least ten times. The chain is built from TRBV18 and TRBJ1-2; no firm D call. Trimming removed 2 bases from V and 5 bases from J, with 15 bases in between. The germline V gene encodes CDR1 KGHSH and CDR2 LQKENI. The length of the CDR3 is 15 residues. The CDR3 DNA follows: TGTGCCAGCTCACCATCCGAGAGAGCCACGTATGGCTACACCTTC. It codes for CASSPSERATYGYTF. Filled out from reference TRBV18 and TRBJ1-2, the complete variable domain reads NAGVMQNPRHLVRRRGQEARLRCSPMKGHSHVYWYRQLPEEGLKFMVYLQKENIIDESGMPKERFSAEFPKEGPSILRIQQVVRGDSAAYFCASSPSERATYGYTFGSGTRLTVV.

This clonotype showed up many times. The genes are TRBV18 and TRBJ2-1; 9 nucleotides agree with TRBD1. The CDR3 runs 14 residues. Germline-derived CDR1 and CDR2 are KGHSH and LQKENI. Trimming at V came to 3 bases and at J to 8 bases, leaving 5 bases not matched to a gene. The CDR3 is CASSPQGQGYEQFF. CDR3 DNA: TGTGCCAGCTCACCCCAGGGACAGGGCTATGAGCAGTTCTTC.

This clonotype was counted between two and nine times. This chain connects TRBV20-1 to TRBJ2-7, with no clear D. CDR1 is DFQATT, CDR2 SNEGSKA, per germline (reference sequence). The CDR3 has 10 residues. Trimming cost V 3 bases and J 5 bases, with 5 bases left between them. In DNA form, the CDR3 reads TGCAGTGCTAGTATTAACGAGCAGTACTTC. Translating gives CSASINEQYF.

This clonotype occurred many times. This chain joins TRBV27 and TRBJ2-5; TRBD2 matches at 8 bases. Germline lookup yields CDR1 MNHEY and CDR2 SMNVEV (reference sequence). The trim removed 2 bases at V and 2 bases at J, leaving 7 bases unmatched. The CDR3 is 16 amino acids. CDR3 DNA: TGTGCCAGCAGTTTAGGAATAGCGGGGCCTCAAGAGACCCAGTACTTC. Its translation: CASSLGIAGPQETQYF.